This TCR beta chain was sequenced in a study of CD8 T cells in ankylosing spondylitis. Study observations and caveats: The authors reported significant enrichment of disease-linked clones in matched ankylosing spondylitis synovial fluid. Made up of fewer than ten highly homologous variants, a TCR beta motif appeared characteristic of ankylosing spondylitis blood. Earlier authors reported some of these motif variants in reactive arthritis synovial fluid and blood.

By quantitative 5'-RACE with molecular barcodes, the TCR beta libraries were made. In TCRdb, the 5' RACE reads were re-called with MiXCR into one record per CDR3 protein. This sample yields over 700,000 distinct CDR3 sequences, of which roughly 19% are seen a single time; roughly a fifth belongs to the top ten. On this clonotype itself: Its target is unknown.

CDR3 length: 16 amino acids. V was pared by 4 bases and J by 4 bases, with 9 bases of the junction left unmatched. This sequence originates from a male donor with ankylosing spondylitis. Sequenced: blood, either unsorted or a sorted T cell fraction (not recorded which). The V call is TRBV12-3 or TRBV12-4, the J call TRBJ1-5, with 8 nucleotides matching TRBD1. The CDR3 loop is CASSSYRGLRNQPQHF. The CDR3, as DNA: TGTGCCAGCAGTTCCTACAGGGGGTTAAGAAATCAGCCCCAGCATTTT.